The sequence of this T cell receptor (beta chain) was determined in a study of blood T cell repertoires in COVID-19. Trimming left V 7 bases short and J 6 bases short, with 21 bases between. Per germline, CDR1 LNHDA and CDR2 SQIVND (reference sequence). There are 15 residues in the CDR3. Clones were sequenced by immunoSEQ multiplex PCR, and TCRdb holds only the in-frame ones, with some missing. There are around 97,000 clones in the sample; roughly four fifths occur only once, and about 10% lies in the top ten. The chain is built from TRBV19 and TRBJ1-2; tentative D call: TRBD1 (6 bases). Sequences were obtained from peripheral blood. The clonotype originates from a man aged 65-85 years with acute or convalescent COVID-19. As DNA, the CDR3 is TGTGCCAGTATGGAGTACGCCATGGGGGCGCATGGCTACACCTTC. Amino acid sequence: CASMEYAMGAHGYTF.